Shown below are 24 T cell receptor beta chains from a single sample sequenced in a study of cytotoxic CD8 clonotypes in ibrutinib-treated CLL. The table came from immunoSEQ multiplex PCR; TCRdb's copy has only in-frame clones and leaves some out. The sample lists about 200,000 clones; around 72% were seen once. The sample in question was PBMCs, obtained after 24 months of ibrutinib treatment. These receptors all stem from a human donor with chronic lymphocytic leukemia.

The V call is TRBV27, the J call TRBJ1-4, with 7 bases aligning to TRBD1. The germline V gene has CDR1 MNHEY and CDR2 SMNVEV (reference sequence). Unmatched junction bases numbered 9, after V lost 4 bases and J lost 7 bases. The CDR3 runs 15 residues. This CDR3 reads CASSYKGQLREKLFF. The CDR3 DNA reads as TGTGCCAGCAGTTACAAGGGACAGCTGCGTGAAAAACTGTTTTTT.

This clone appeared a few times. The gene calls are TRBV4-1 and TRBJ2-1, with D perhaps assigned TRBD1 or TRBD2 (5 bases each). V lost 4 bases and J lost 5, with 12 bases in between. The germline V gene encodes CDR1 MGHRA and CDR2 YSYEKL. This CDR3 has 14 residues. The CDR3 nucleotides read TGCGCCAGCAGCCGGGGACCGGAGAACAATGAGCAGTTCTTC. It codes for CASSRGPENNEQFF.

The rearrangement uses TRBV5-1 and TRBJ1-5, with TRBD1 matching over 9 bases. With 4 bases clipped from V and 4 bases from J, the junction kept 3 bases outside the gene matches. Germline V gene lookup returns CDR1 SGHRS and CDR2 YFSETQ. The CDR3 loop spans 14 amino acids. CDR3 sequence reads: CASSGDRVNQPQHF. DNA of the CDR3: TGCGCCAGCAGCGGGGACAGGGTTAATCAGCCCCAGCATTTT.

The chain joins TRBV15 to TRBJ2-3; perhaps D is TRBD1 or TRBD2 (5 bases each). This CDR3 spans 16 amino acids. Trimming shortened V by 2 bases and J by 3 bases, and 15 bases separated the two germline ends. In germline, CDR1 is LNHNV, CDR2 YYDKDF (reference sequence). The CDR3 loop is CATSRNWGRRTDTQYF. The CDR3 DNA sequence: TGTGCCACCAGCAGAAACTGGGGACGGAGAACAGATACGCAGTATTTT.

The V call is TRBV27, the J call TRBJ1-2; D unresolved. The CDR3 length is 15 residues. Germline lookup yields CDR1 MNHEY and CDR2 SMNVEV (reference sequence). Trimming left V 3 bases short and J 8 bases short, with 19 bases between. The DNA for the CDR3 is TGTGCCAGCAGTTTTCTCACCCCTCGGGGAAAGGGCTACACCTTC. It codes for CASSFLTPRGKGYTF.

This chain links TRBV5-5 with TRBJ2-5; 7 positions agree with TRBD2. The CDR3 extends over 16 amino acids. CDR1 and CDR2 (germline): SGHKS, YYEKEE (reference sequence). The J segment lost 5 bases and the V segment lost 3 bases, leaving 13 bases of the junction unmatched. CDR3 amino acids: CASSWRGQGGSETQYF. CDR3 DNA: TGTGCCAGCAGCTGGAGGGGCCAGGGAGGGTCGGAGACCCAGTACTTC. The full variable domain, with the rest looked up from reference TRBV5-5 and TRBJ2-5, is DAGVTQSPTHLIKTRGQQVTLRCSPISGHKSVSWYQQVLGQGPQFIFQYYEKEERGRGNFPDRFSARQFPNYSSELNVNALLLGDSALYLCASSWRGQGGSETQYFGPGTRLLVL.

The CDR3 reads CASSKGLYNEQFF. The CDR3 DNA follows: TGTGCCAGCAGCAAGGGCCTCTACAATGAGCAGTTCTTC. The chain recombines TRBV5-6 with TRBJ2-1, with no clear D. CDR1 is SGHDT and CDR2 is YYEEEE in the germline V gene. The V end lost 4 bases, the J end lost 3 bases, and 8 bases lay between the germline ends. CDR3 length: 13 amino acids.

The chain combines TRBV5-4 with TRBJ2-5, with D possibly matching TRBD2 (6 bases). This CDR3 is 14 amino acids long. The germline gives CDR1 SGHNT, CDR2 YYREEE (reference sequence). V gave up 0 bases and J gave up 3 bases, with 9 bases separating them. For the CDR3, the DNA is TGTGCCAGCAGCTTGGGTCCGGGGGAAGAGACCCAGTACTTC. As protein: CASSLGPGEETQYF.

V usage is TRBV5-8 and J usage is TRBJ1-5; a possible D gene is TRBD1 (6 bases). The germline V gene encodes CDR1 SGHTS and CDR2 YDEGEE. This CDR3 region has 14 residues. The V end was cut by 2 bases, the J end by 6 bases, with 12 bases between. The CDR3 coding sequence is TGTGCCAGCAGCTTCAGGGGTAGGGGTCAGCCCCAGCATTTT. Its protein product is CASSFRGRGQPQHF.

V and J are TRBV4-3 and TRBJ1-2; D unresolved. Germline-derived CDR1 and CDR2 are LGHNA and YSLEER. With 4 bases removed from V and 4 bases from J, the gap between germline ends came to 16 bases. The length of the CDR3 is 15 residues. CDR3 residues: CASSPRSPGVYGYTF. Written as DNA, the CDR3 is TGCGCCAGCAGCCCCCGTTCGCCCGGGGTCTATGGCTACACCTTC.

The V gene is TRBV30, the J gene TRBJ2-1, with 10 bases aligning to TRBD2. Germline CDR1 reads GTSNPN; CDR2 reads SVGIG (reference sequence). V was clipped by 0 bases and J by 7 bases; unmatched bases: 9. This CDR3 is 16 amino acids long. The CDR3 sequence: CAWSVQISGRLNEQFF. CDR3 bases: TGTGCCTGGAGTGTACAAATTAGCGGGAGGTTGAATGAGCAGTTCTTC.

This chain links TRBV28 with TRBJ2-2; D may be TRBD2 (5 bases). Germline CDR1 reads MDHEN; CDR2 reads SYDVKM. V lost 6 bases to trimming and J lost 7 bases, with 21 bases between them. The CDR3 is 16 residues long. The CDR3 spells CASSSKSRGMGGELFF. DNA for the CDR3: TGTGCCAGCAGCTCCAAGTCTCGGGGAATGGGCGGGGAGCTGTTTTTT.

The chain carries TRBV6-6 and TRBJ1-5, with a tentative D call TRBD1 (6 bases). This CDR3 region has 15 residues. The germline V gene has CDR1 MNHNY and CDR2 SVGAGI (reference sequence). Trimming took off 2 bases at V and 3 bases at J, with 11 bases between the two ends. CDR3 sequence: CASSYLWTDNQPQHF. The CDR3 DNA follows: TGTGCCAGCAGTTACCTCTGGACAGACAATCAGCCCCAGCATTTT.

The rearrangement uses TRBV6-1 and TRBJ2-7, with a weak D call TRBD2 (7 bases). The V end was cut by 8 bases, the J end by 4 bases, with 21 bases between. This CDR3 has 15 amino acids. Germline values: CDR1 MNHNS, CDR2 SASEGT. This CDR3 is CASGKGPGGLYEQYF. DNA for the CDR3: TGTGCCAGCGGCAAAGGTCCGGGGGGCTTATACGAGCAGTACTTC.

V gene TRBV7-8 combines with J gene TRBJ1-2, with D unresolved. This CDR3 is built from 11 residues. Germline V lookup: CDR1 SGHVS, CDR2 FQNEAQ. Trimming took off 6 bases at V and 6 bases at J, with 8 bases between the two ends. In DNA form, the CDR3 reads TGTGCCAGCAGTCAACTCAATGGCTACACCTTC. It is translated as CASSQLNGYTF.

The rearrangement joins TRBV2 to TRBJ2-7; possible D gene TRBD1, 5 bases. In germline, CDR1 is SNHLY, CDR2 FYNNEI. Trimming took 0 bases from V and 11 from J, leaving 17 bases between them. This CDR3 contains 14 residues. The DNA of the CDR3 is TGTGCCAGCAGTGAAGCGCTTCTGCAGGGCACGGAGTACTTC. It yields the protein CASSEALLQGTEYF.

The CDR3 nucleotides read TGTGCCAGCAGCCCCGGCCCAGGGGGTAGGCAAGAGACCCAGTACTTC. It yields the protein CASSPGPGGRQETQYF. The rearrangement links TRBV11-2 to TRBJ2-5; 7 bases map to TRBD1. The CDR3 length is 16 residues. V shed 5 bases and J 2 bases; nucleotides not matched to a gene: 11. Germline V CDR1 and CDR2: SGHAT, FQNNGV. The entire variable domain, with the rest obtained from reference TRBV11-2 and TRBJ2-5, is as follows: EAGVAQSPRYKIIEKRQSVAFWCNPISGHATLYWYQQILGQGPKLLIQFQNNGVVDDSQLPKDRFSAERLKGVDSTLKIQPAKLEDSAVYLCASSPGPGGRQETQYFGPGTRLLVL.

This clone was seen more than once but under ten times. The chain uses TRBV6-1 and TRBJ2-7; D ambiguous. The germline V gene encodes CDR1 MNHNS and CDR2 SASEGT. CDR3 length: 14 amino acids. V was trimmed by 6 bases and J by 0 bases, leaving 12 bases between them. The CDR3 loop reads CASSMRRVSYEQYF. CDR3 DNA: TGTGCCAGCAGCATGAGACGGGTCTCCTACGAGCAGTACTTC.

The V and J genes are TRBV28 and TRBJ1-4; D not resolved. The germline V gene encodes CDR1 MDHEN and CDR2 SYDVKM. This CDR3 is built from 14 residues. Trimming pared 3 bases from V and 0 bases from J, leaving 5 bases between. As DNA, the CDR3 is TGTGCCAGCAGTTTGCAGTCAACTAATGAAAAACTGTTTTTT. Translating it yields CASSLQSTNEKLFF.

This chain connects TRBV4-3 to TRBJ1-5; no clear D. This CDR3 region has 17 residues. Per the germline V gene, CDR1 is LGHNA and CDR2 is YSLEER. The V end was cut by 0 bases, the J end by 2 bases, with 14 bases between. In DNA form, the CDR3 reads TGCGCCAGCAGCCAAGAGCTTGGAGGCAGACGCAATCAGCCCCAGCATTTT. Residues: CASSQELGGRRNQPQHF.

This clone turned up a few times. The chain carries TRBV2 and TRBJ1-2; D gene uncertain. CDR1 and CDR2 from the germline V gene are SNHLY and FYNNEI. Trimming cost V 7 bases and J 5 bases, with 20 bases left between them. This CDR3 region has 15 residues. The chain's CDR3 is CASTTPPGETYGYTF. CDR3 DNA sequence: TGTGCCAGCACTACCCCGCCTGGAGAAACATATGGCTACACCTTC.

This clone appeared a few times. The chain joins TRBV30 to TRBJ2-3; D possibly uses TRBD1 or TRBD2 (5 bases each). V lost 5 bases to trimming and J lost 2 bases, with 8 bases between them. The germline CDR1 and CDR2 sequences are GTSNPN and SVGIG (reference sequence). This CDR3 is built from 12 residues. The CDR3 loop reads CAWGGFTDTQYF. Written as DNA, the CDR3 is TGTGCCTGGGGGGGATTCACAGATACGCAGTATTTT.

This rearrangement joins TRBV6-5 to TRBJ1-1; no clear D. The CDR3 loop spans 12 amino acids. Trimming removed 6 bases at V and 4 bases at J, with 9 bases between. CDR1 and CDR2 (germline): MNHEY, SVGAGI. Here the CDR3 DNA reads TGTGCCAGCAGCCGTGGTGGCACTGAAGCTTTCTTT. This sequence encodes CASSRGGTEAFF.

The genes are TRBV7-9 and TRBJ2-1; 9 nucleotides match TRBD2. Trimming took 5 bases from V and 7 from J; bases not matched to a gene: 12. CDR1 is SEHNR, CDR2 FQNEAQ, per germline (reference sequence). The CDR3 is made up of 16 amino acids. The CDR3 protein is CASSPSPGLALNEQFF. CDR3 nucleotides: TGTGCCAGCAGCCCGTCCCCGGGACTAGCTCTGAATGAGCAGTTCTTC.